This T cell receptor (beta chain) was recorded in a study of shared clonotypes between healthy human individuals (dated by TCRdb to 2018 to 2021). Notes on the research overall: The cohort included three men and a couple of women between 18 and 49 years of age. For each donor, CD4 naive and CD4 memory were each given three plates, CD8 naive was given two plates, and CD8 memory was given one plate. The study deeply sequenced blood TCR repertoires of about 5 healthy adults to estimate repertoire size and the extent of clonotype sharing between individuals. Different laboratories and diverse techniques were used to prepare libraries and sequence TCR repertoires, to increase sequencing depth and limit assay-specific biases. Between about 0.85 and 9.5 billion PBMCs per donor were obtained by leukapheresis.

Study-wide conclusions, independent of this receptor: Rarefaction of sorted-subset datasets indicated incomplete sequencing despite the large sequencing depth. Naive subsets generally had larger estimated clonotype richness than memory subsets did. Pairwise subsampling led to the expectation that sequencing depth would affect the degree of clonotype sharing among donors. Because the study included a small number of donors, the genetic and exposure-history diversity represented was limited. Higher generation probabilities were observed for clonotypes shared by all four sorted-subset donors than for non-shared clonotypes. Sampling was restricted to blood, and TCR repertoires in tissues likely differ from the TCR repertoires found in blood. Sharing across a few donors was observed for approximately 5% of naive CD4, about 3.2% of naive CD8, 2% to 2.5% of memory CD4, and roughly 0.4% of memory CD8 clonotypes.

Using the deep immunoSEQ assay, TCR CDR3 regions were amplified from genomic DNA by multiplex PCR. Genomic DNA extracted from each cell subset was distributed evenly over all wells of several immunoSEQ 96-well plates, and each plate served as one replicate. For sorted subsets, each replicate PCR was loaded with about 0.2 ug genomic DNA, equivalent to 25,000 to 35,000 T cell genomes. Purified libraries were quantified with a Qubit 3.0 fluorometer, sized on a Bioanalyzer 2100, and re-quantified with the KAPA Library Quantification kit. A separate single-read 150-cycle Illumina NextSeq 550 flow cell was used to sequence each immunoSEQ 96-well plate. In the original analysis: The immunoSEQ output contained only junctional sequences without quality scores, so filtering could not match that applied to full-length reads. Sequences were annotated with PyIR, a Python wrapper for IgBLAST v1.9, using IMGT germline references to assign V/J genes and CDR3. Reads were filtered out if the reads had weak V/J assignments (E-value above 1e-6), no CDR3, stop codons, out-of-frame junctions, or ambiguous translated residues. V3J clonotypes were defined as sequences sharing an identical inferred V gene, J gene, and CDR3 amino acid sequence. Percentage overlap between repertoires was computed as shared unique clonotypes divided by the size of the smaller repertoire. RTK rarefaction, the Chao1 estimator, and Recon v2.1 estimates of unobserved clonotypes were used to assess repertoire richness. For all TCRbeta clonotypes obtained by the gDNA method from a few donors, generation probabilities were computed with OLGA. TCRdb carries this immuneACCESS record with in-frame sequences only. Its versions omit some clonotypes, under half of them owing to an unresolved V gene in the studies checked, with the rest unexplained. V, J and clone size are those of that table, while D and trimming were read from the DNA. For this sample the table gives 850,000 to 1,200,000 clones, of which about 70% were detected only once. Over 1.3% of the sample is in the top ten clones.

According to the germline V gene, CDR1 reads MNHEY and CDR2 reads SVGAGI. V trim: 2 bases; J trim: 5 bases; unmatched bases: 7. The CDR3 starts with the cysteine, ends with the phenylalanine, and has 15 residues. Just the 45-base CDR3 DNA is kept, in frame starting at base 1. The donors were healthy, HIV-negative adults with no recently reported acute infections or vaccinations. Every donor was a Caucasian adult residing in Nashville, Tennessee, USA. Magnetic negative selection was used to enrich CD4+ T cells, after which naive cells were positively selected on CD45RA and the negative fraction became the memory subset. After blood collection by leukapheresis, PBMCs were isolated using Ficoll-Histopaque density gradient centrifugation and then cryopreserved in the vapor phase of liquid nitrogen. Purity and quantity of every magnetically sorted T cell population were checked by analytical flow cytometry. Genomic DNA was isolated from each sorted fraction and quantified by UV absorbance on a Nanodrop 2000c.

Remarks on this clone: The clone's antigen remains unknown. It has no much larger one-base neighbor in the sample; base qualities were not kept.

The chain is assembled from TRBV6-5 and TRBJ1-1, with 8 junctional bases fitting TRBD1. Material: memory CD4+ T cells sorted from blood. In light of the paper, this sample's cell subset or site label describes: CD45RA-negative fraction. The TCR originated in a man aged 18 to 29 in good health. In nucleotide form, the sequence is TGTGCCAGCAGTTACCTGACGACAGGGGAAACTGAAGCTTTCTTT. Its protein reads: CASSYLTTGETEAFF.